The source of this TCR beta chain is a study of human T cells and chemical hapten exposure. Study observations and caveats: Sensitizing with DPC caused no change in TCRs above 1 in 1000 frequency. With patch test score, the counts of PT1 expanded TCRs showed a positive correlation.

This clonotype was recorded at least ten times. Its antigen is currently unknown. During construction of the library, unique molecular identifiers were attached to individual cDNA molecules for quantitative, reproducible TCR counting. TCRdb recomputed calls from the RACE reads with MiXCR, one row per CDR3 protein. Counted here are about 97,000 distinct CDR3 sequences, 27% occurring once; the ten biggest clones make up about a tenth. The time point here: patch test 3, about 24 weeks after DPC sensitization. As to treatment: therapeutic diphenylcyclopropenone sensitization with weekly scalp DPC. With V trimmed by 5 bases and J by 6 bases, 8 bases remained unmatched. This CDR3 has 15 residues. CDR1 is MNHEY and CDR2 is SMNVEV in the germline V gene (reference sequence).

Sequencing used whole blood, obtained in connection with sensitization to the hapten diphenylcyclopropenone (DPC). The source is a man aged 35 to 55 with alopecia areata. Some clones in this sample may be carry-over from other donors' samples. The chain joins TRBV27 to TRBJ1-5, with 9 nucleotides matching TRBD1. CDR3 region: CASSGTGGAGQPQHF. The CDR3 DNA reads TGTGCCAGCAGTGGTACAGGGGGCGCGGGTCAGCCCCAGCATTTT.